Presented here are 3 T cell receptor beta chains from one specimen sequenced in a study of blood T cell repertoires in COVID-19. Method: immunoSEQ multiplex PCR; TCRdb's copy keeps in-frame clones and lacks some. The sample lists around 430,000 clones, approximately 87% occurring once. The specimen sequenced was PBMCs or T cells enriched from blood (not recorded which). The receptors were gathered from a woman between 45 and 65 years old who had recovered from COVID-19.

This sequence joins TRBV19 and TRBJ2-3; the match to TRBD2 covers 8 bases. The ends lost 3 bases at V and 2 bases at J; junction bases unmatched: 4. The CDR3 has 15 amino acids. CDR1 and CDR2 from the germline V gene are LNHDA and SQIVND (reference sequence). As DNA, the CDR3 is TGTGCCAGTAGTATCACTAGCGGATACACAGATACGCAGTATTTT. This codes for CASSITSGYTDTQYF.

This clone was recorded many times. The chain links TRBV25-1 to TRBJ1-2; D perhaps matches TRBD1 (5 bases). The CDR3 has 14 amino acids. From germline, CDR1 is MGHDK and CDR2 SYGVNS. V gave up 2 bases and J gave up 9 bases, with 16 bases separating them. CDR3 loop: CASSEKEAKGRYTF. The CDR3 DNA reads TGTGCCAGCAGTGAAAAAGAGGCGAAGGGGCGCTACACCTTC.

The chain combines TRBV28 with TRBJ1-5, with D possibly being TRBD1 (6 bases). The CDR3 sequence is 13 residues long. Between the trimmed V and J ends, which lost 4 bases and 4 bases, there was a span of 8 bases. CDR1 and CDR2 (germline): MDHEN, SYDVKM. Written as DNA, the CDR3 is TGTGCCAGCAGTTCAGGGGCAAATCAGCCCCAGCATTTT. It translates to CASSSGANQPQHF.